This T cell receptor (beta chain) was retrieved from a study of blood T cells in healthy people across ages. Study-wide context: Template switching caught about one barcoded beta molecule for each two T cells.

Germline assignment: CDR1 DFQATT and CDR2 SNEGSKA (reference sequence). The CDR3 spans 15 residues. With respect to this clonotype: Its antigen is unidentified.

General study points: Among long-lived donors, naive CD4+ cells were more numerous and diversity higher than in aged donors.

Sample-barcoded 5' priming and a J-beta primer mix drove a second PCR of roughly 6 to 12 cycles. TCRdb reprocessed the 5' RACE reads via MiXCR and lists one record per CDR3 protein. The sample shows about 1.6 million distinct CDR3 sequences, approximately 32% of them seen only once. The chain joins TRBV20-1 to TRBJ2-7; D perhaps matches TRBD1 (6 bases). The J call may be wrong; the DNA end is better matched by TRBJ2-4. This clonotype originated in a woman in her 30s in good health. Source material: blood. CDR3 nucleotides: TGCAGTGCTAAGCCCTATCCCAGGGGTTGGGACATTCAGTACTTC. Translated: CSAKPYPRGWDIQYF.